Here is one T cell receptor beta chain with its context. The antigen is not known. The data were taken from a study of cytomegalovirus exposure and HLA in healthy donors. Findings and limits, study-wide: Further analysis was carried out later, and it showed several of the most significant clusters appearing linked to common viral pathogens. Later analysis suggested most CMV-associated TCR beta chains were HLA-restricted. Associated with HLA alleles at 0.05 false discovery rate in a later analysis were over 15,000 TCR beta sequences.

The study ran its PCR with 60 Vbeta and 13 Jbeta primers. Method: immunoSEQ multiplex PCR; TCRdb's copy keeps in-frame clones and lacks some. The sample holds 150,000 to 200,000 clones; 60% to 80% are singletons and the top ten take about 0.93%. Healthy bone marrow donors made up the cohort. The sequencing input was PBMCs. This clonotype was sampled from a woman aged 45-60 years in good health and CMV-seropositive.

In DNA, the CDR3 is TGTGCCAGTAGTATCACGAGCGGGAAGGTCGAGGAGCAGTACTTC. This codes for CASSITSGKVEEQYF. The V call is TRBV19, the J call TRBJ2-7, with 7 bases identical to TRBD2. The CDR3 is 15 residues long. With V trimmed by 3 bases and J by 7 bases, 12 bases remained unmatched. Germline CDR1 LNHDA, CDR2 SQIVND (reference sequence).